This T cell receptor (beta chain) stems from a study of cytomegalovirus exposure and HLA in healthy donors. CDR3 length: 17 residues. The V and J ends lost 2 bases and 3 bases, in that order; junction bases with no gene match: 4. The germline V gene encodes CDR1 SGHAT and CDR2 FQNNGV. PCR amplification relied on 60 Vbeta primers (plus 13 Jbeta primers). Data came from immunoSEQ multiplex PCR; TCRdb stores just in-frame clones and leaves some out. The sample yields around 85,000 clones, roughly three quarters seen once. Note on this clone: What it recognizes is unknown.

Study-wide findings and caveats: Diagnosis of cytomegalovirus status made by the classifier reportedly showed high specificity and sensitivity.

This receptor was identified in a woman aged 45-59 years in good health and CMV-seropositive. The rearrangement uses TRBV11-2 and TRBJ2-1; 13 positions agree with TRBD2. The material sequenced was PBMCs. CDR3 DNA: TGTGCCAGCAGCTTATCGGGACTAGCGGGACTCTACAATGAGCAGTTCTTC. It is translated as CASSLSGLAGLYNEQFF.